A single sample gave rise to the 5 T cell receptor beta chains below, sequenced in a study of shared clonotypes between healthy human individuals. Clones were read by immunoSEQ multiplex PCR, and TCRdb kept only the in-frame ones, dropping some. The sample comprises about 1 million clones, 60% to 80% of which are singletons, and nearly 1.5% rests with the top ten. The sample taken for sequencing was memory CD4+ T cells sorted from blood. Subset denoted: CD45RA-negative fraction. The receptor set was obtained from a man in his late teens or twenties in good health.

The V gene is TRBV19, the J gene TRBJ2-1; 7 positions agree with TRBD2. The V gene's germline CDR1 is LNHDA and CDR2 SQIVND (reference sequence). V lost 5 bases and J lost 4; bases outside the gene matches: 8. This CDR3 has 15 residues. The CDR3, as DNA: TGTGCCAGTAGTCCCTTAGCGGGCTATTACAATGAGCAGTTCTTC. Translating it yields CASSPLAGYYNEQFF.

The V gene is TRBV1, the J gene TRBJ2-3; the D call of TRBD1 is as the table states it, not checked on the DNA. TRBV1 is assigned pseudogene status. CDR3 length: 16 residues. The CDR3 loop reads CTSSHQQGGRTDTQYF. The CDR3 region has the DNA TGCACCAGCAGCCACCAACAGGGGGGACGGACAGATACGCAGTATTTT.

The chain couples TRBV19 to TRBJ2-6; D is perhaps TRBD1 or TRBD2 (6 bases each). CDR1 is LNHDA, CDR2 SQIVND, per germline (reference sequence). The length of the CDR3 is 15 residues. Trimming removed 7 bases at V and 4 bases at J, with 14 bases between. This chain's CDR3 is CASTIGGTGANVLTF. CDR3 nucleotide sequence: TGTGCCAGTACCATAGGAGGGACAGGGGCCAACGTCCTGACTTTC.

The V gene is TRBV2, the J gene TRBJ1-2, with D maybe TRBD1 (5 bases). The CDR3 consists of 15 residues. V lost 1 base and J 4 bases, leaving 13 bases between the germline ends. Germline CDR1 reads SNHLY; CDR2 reads FYNNEI. In DNA form, the CDR3 reads TGTGCCAGCAGTGAAGGGCAGGGCTCGGGCTATGGCTACACCTTC. Protein product: CASSEGQGSGYGYTF. The whole variable domain, remainder taken from reference TRBV2 and TRBJ1-2, is EPEVTQTPSHQVTQMGQEVILRCVPISNHLYFYWYRQILGQKVEFLVSFYNNEISEKSEIFDDQFSVERPDGSNFTLKIRSTKLEDSAMYFCASSEGQGSGYGYTFGSGTRLTVV.

This clone was counted a few times. Other nucleotide sequences in the sample specify the same CDR3. The chain carries TRBV6-5 and TRBJ1-1; D unresolved. The CDR3 length is 11 residues. V was pared by 2 bases and J by 4 bases, with 2 bases between. In germline, CDR1 is MNHEY, CDR2 SVGAGI. CDR3 sequence: CASSYGTEAFF. CDR3 DNA: TGTGCCAGCAGTTACGGCACTGAAGCTTTCTTT.